This T cell receptor beta chain was sequenced in a study of shared clonotypes between healthy human individuals. With respect to this clone: Its antigen is undetermined.

Measured with immunoSEQ multiplex PCR; TCRdb has only the in-frame clones, and not every one. The sample lists millions of clones; approximately 93% were seen once. Trimming took 4 bases from V and 3 from J, leaving 11 bases between them. The germline CDR1 and CDR2 sequences are SGHRS and YFSETQ. The CDR3 length is 13 residues. Study-level points and caveats: The authors expected sequencing depth to affect clonotype sharing among donors. All-four-donor shared clonotypes had higher generation probabilities than non-shared clonotypes did. Investigators collected only blood, and repertoires in tissues likely differ.

The sequenced sample was naive CD4+ T cells from PBMCs. Subset noted: CD45RA+ positively selected. The J gene is TRBJ2-7, the V gene TRBV5-1; tentatively, D is TRBD1 (6 bases). The clonotype was recovered from a man aged 18 to 30 in good health. Some clones in this sample may be carry-over from other donors' samples. The DNA of the CDR3 is TGCGCCAGCAGCATAGACAGGTTCTACGAGCAGTACTTC. It specifies CASSIDRFYEQYF.